The TCR beta chain under discussion was sequenced for a study of blood T cell repertoires in COVID-19. Original processing methods: Counts of nucleated cells, estimated from reference gene primer amplification, were obtained. Repertoires were generated with immunoSEQ multiplex PCR, while TCRdb's copy carries only in-frame clones and drops some. V and J calls and clone size are given by that table; D and trimming were obtained from the DNA. The sample lists 190,000 or so clones, about four fifths occurring once. The CDR3 contains 14 residues. CDR1 and CDR2 (germline): MNHEY, SVGAGI. V lost 6 bases to trimming and J lost 2 bases; unmatched junction nucleotides: 7.

The sample comprised PBMCs or T cells enriched from blood (not recorded which). V and J are TRBV6-5 and TRBJ2-7, with TRBD2 matching over 7 bases. The receptor was isolated from a man between 40 and 49 years old who had recovered from COVID-19. CDR3 region: CASRGGRGPYEQYF. DNA of the CDR3: TGTGCCAGCAGGGGGGGGAGAGGCCCCTACGAGCAGTACTTC.